The entry that follows covers one TCR beta chain sequence. Measured with immunoSEQ multiplex PCR; TCRdb has only the in-frame clones, and not every one. The sample has roughly 290,000 clones, 75% to 90% seen once. The data were obtained in a study of blood T cell repertoires in COVID-19. The clonotype comes from a woman younger than 45 who had recovered from COVID-19. The sequenced sample consisted of PBMCs or T cells enriched from blood (not recorded which).

The CDR3 DNA reads as TGCGCCAGCAGCCGCGGTAGCGGGGTTTGGACAGATACGCAGTATTTT. This gives the protein CASSRGSGVWTDTQYF. This chain uses TRBV5-1 with TRBJ2-3; 8 bases are shared with TRBD2. The V gene end was trimmed by 4 bases and the J gene end by 3 bases; junction bases not matched to a gene: 10. Germline loops: CDR1 SGHRS, CDR2 YFSETQ. The CDR3 spans 16 residues.